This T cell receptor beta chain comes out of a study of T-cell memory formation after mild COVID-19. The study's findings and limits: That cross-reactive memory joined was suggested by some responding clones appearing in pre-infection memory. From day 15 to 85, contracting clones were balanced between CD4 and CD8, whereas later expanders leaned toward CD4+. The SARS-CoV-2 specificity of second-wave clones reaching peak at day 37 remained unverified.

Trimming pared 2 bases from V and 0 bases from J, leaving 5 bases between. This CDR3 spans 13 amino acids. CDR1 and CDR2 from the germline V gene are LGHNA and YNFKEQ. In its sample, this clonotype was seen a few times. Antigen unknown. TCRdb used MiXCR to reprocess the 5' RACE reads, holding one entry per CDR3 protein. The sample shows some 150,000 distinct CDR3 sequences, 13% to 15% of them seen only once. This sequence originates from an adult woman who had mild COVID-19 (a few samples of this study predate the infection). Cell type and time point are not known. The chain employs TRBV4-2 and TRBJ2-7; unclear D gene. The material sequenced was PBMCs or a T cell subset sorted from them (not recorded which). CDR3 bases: TGTGCCAGCAGCCAAACTACCTCCTACGAGCAGTACTTC. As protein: CASSQTTSYEQYF.